This record covers a single TCR beta chain. This clonotype was detected ten times or more. No cognate antigen has been identified for it. Base qualities are not at hand, and no much larger clone is one base apart. This entry comes from a study of T cells in Graves' hyperthyroidism and ophthalmopathy (dated by TCRdb to between 2019 and 2020). The study in broad terms: Peripheral blood was collected at initial diagnosis, before any treatment. A discovery cohort of 95 to 100 patients, fewer than 50 with Graves' ophthalmopathy and approximately 60 with stable Graves' hyperthyroidism, was used to find distinguishing TCR V-J signatures. Prospective prediction of ophthalmopathy was tested in an independent validation cohort consisting of 18 to 20 hyperthyroidism patients and some 17 patients who later progressed to ophthalmopathy. The 100 discovery patients were randomly split 7:3 into training and test sets. In addition, the study compared T-cell repertoires in thyroid tissue and in blood from six Graves' hyperthyroidism patients. Once sampling was done, hyperthyroidism patients were given methimazole at a starting dose of 30 mg daily, whereas ophthalmopathy patients were given high-dose intravenous methylprednisolone. The paper reports TCR Vbeta CDR3 sequencing of 135 peripheral blood samples: 43 ophthalmopathy, fewer than 80 hyperthyroidism and 17 progressor patients. What the research found in general, with its limitations: Sample size was not statistically predetermined, and investigators were not blinded to group allocation. Most expanded thyroid clonotypes (frequency above 0.001) were also detected in blood, a finding suggesting that blood repertoires may reflect thyroid immune responses. In cross-validation, a model built on a 13 V-J signature told ophthalmopathy apart from stable hyperthyroidism with over 85% sensitivity and roughly 81% specificity, and in testing the same model reached 80%/75%. In validation, progression to ophthalmopathy was predicted by the model with 70.59% sensitivity and 72.22% specificity, a median of around 6.5 months before onset.

Ophthalmopathy patients had moderately to severely active disease, with a Clinical Activity Score of 3 or more, a NOSPECS grade of 4 or more, and a disease duration of less than 3 months. The study excluded patients with uncontrolled infections, other autoimmune diseases, pregnancy or lactation. Clinical symptoms, serum thyroxine and TRAb, thyroid ultrasound, and orbital computed tomography formed the basis for the diagnoses. Ficoll-Paque density gradient centrifugation was used to isolate PBMCs from approximately 11 ml of fresh peripheral blood. Total RNA was extracted with Trizol reagent, and quality was checked on an Agilent 2100 Bioanalyzer. The TCR beta CDR3 regions were amplified from RNA transcripts. For the first round of RT-PCR on the TCR CDR3, the HTBI primer set was used together with the Qiagen OneStep RT-PCR kit. Libraries were constructed in a second round of multiplex PCR, after which size selection and purification were carried out. Paired-end sequencing of the libraries was performed with 100 bp reads on an Illumina HiSeq2000. The source study handled its data this way. SOAPnuke was used to process the raw data, throwing out any read that contained adapters or uncalled bases, had a mean Phred below 15, or lacked an exact constant-primer or identifier match. High-quality paired reads were merged with COPE v1.2.5, and unique nucleotide sequences were defined as clonotypes. MiTCR v1.1 was used to align clonotypes to the IMGT TRBV, TRBD and TRBJ reference segments. The analysis was restricted to V-J combinations with a frequency above 0.0001, which together covered about 99% of the repertoires. The TCS score was defined as the ratio of F50 (clonal expansion) to E x V (chaos), calculated using BLOSUM62-based TCRdist between CDR3 peptides within each V-J. Welch's t-statistics and random forest reduced 500 to 650 V-J features to 13, which were used in a naive Bayes classifier (R e1071). Using fastp at Q25 and MiXCR, TCRdb reprocessed the public reads and kept productive beta chains. Every CDR3 protein is listed once, alongside the most common genes and DNA of its rows. It is TCRdb's table, rather than the study itself, that gives the V and J calls and clone size. This sample holds roughly 640,000 distinct CDR3 sequences; roughly 15% were observed only once. The ten largest clones represent about 3.5% of the sample.

The germline V gene supplies CDR1 SGHTA and CDR2 FQGNSA. The CDR3 has 14 amino acids, counting the end cysteine and phenylalanine. Only the CDR3 DNA stays, 42 bases, in frame from base 1. Trimmed from V: 5 bases; trimmed from J: 4 bases; junction bases lacking a gene match: 8. The receptor was isolated from a woman aged 40 to 49 with Graves' ophthalmopathy. Material for sequencing was blood. The chain links TRBV7-2 with TRBJ2-7, with 7 middle bases fitting TRBD1. The CDR3 amino acid sequence is: CASSVPGQQYEQYF. The DNA is TGTGCCAGCAGCGTCCCGGGACAGCAGTACGAGCAGTACTTC.